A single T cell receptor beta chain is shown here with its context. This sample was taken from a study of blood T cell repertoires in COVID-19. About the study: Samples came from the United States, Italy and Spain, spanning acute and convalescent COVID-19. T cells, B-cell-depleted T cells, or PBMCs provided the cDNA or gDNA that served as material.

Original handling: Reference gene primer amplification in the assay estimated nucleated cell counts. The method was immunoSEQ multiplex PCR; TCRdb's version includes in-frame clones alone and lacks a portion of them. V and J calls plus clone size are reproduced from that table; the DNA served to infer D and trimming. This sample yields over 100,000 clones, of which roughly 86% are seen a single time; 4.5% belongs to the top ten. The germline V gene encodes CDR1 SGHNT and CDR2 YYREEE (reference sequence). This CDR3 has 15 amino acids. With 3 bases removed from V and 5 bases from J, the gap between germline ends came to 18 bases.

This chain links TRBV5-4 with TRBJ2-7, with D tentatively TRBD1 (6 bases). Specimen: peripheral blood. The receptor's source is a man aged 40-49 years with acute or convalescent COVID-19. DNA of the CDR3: TGTGCCAGCAGCTCGATACACAGGGAGAGAAACGAGCAGTACTTC. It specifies CASSSIHRERNEQYF. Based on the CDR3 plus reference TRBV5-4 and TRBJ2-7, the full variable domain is ETGVTQSPTHLIKTRGQQVTLRCSSQSGHNTVSWYQQALGQGPQFIFQYYREEENGRGNFPPRFSGLQFPNYSSELNVNALELDDSALYLCASSSIHRERNEQYFGPGTRLTVT.